This T cell receptor (beta chain) was sequenced in a study of T cell changes during pregnancy in multiple sclerosis. The V gene's germline CDR1 is KGHSH and CDR2 LQKENI. Trimming removed 6 bases at V and 6 bases at J, with 17 bases between. The CDR3 covers 14 residues. Generated by immunoSEQ multiplex PCR, the TCRdb table keeps only in-frame clones and is missing some. The profile shows about 86,000 clones, 75% to 95% of them singletons. This TCR was recovered from a female donor in good health, enrolled as a control in a pregnancy study. The chain employs TRBV18 and TRBJ1-2, with D possibly being TRBD1 (5 bases). The material was peripheral blood, obtained in the first trimester of pregnancy. CDR3 DNA: TGTGCCAGCTCCCCGACAGAGGAGTTCGATGGCTACACCTTC. Amino acid sequence: CASSPTEEFDGYTF.